This TCR beta chain emerged from a study of response to subunit inactivated influenza vaccine. Regarding the study as a whole: Every seasonal influenza vaccination brings in few new T cells, the authors suggested.

TCRdb reprocessed the RT-PCR reads via MiXCR and lists one record per CDR3 protein. This sample has hundreds of thousands of distinct CDR3 sequences; 15% to 18% occur once, and the top ten carry more than 9%. This clonotype came up a few times. Its antigen is as yet unknown. Germline is not matched at one junction end, which may reflect a read error. This specimen consisted of PBMCs from blood, obtained 11 to 12 days after vaccination. This clonotype originated in a man between 50 and 59 years old who received an inactivated influenza vaccine.

CDR3 sequence (DNA): TGTGCCAGCAGTCGGACCGGGACTAGGGACTCCTCCAATGAGCAGTTCTTC. Its protein product is CASSRTGTRDSSNEQFF. This sequence joins TRBV5-5 and TRBJ2-1; 8 bases are shared with TRBD2. The length of the CDR3 is 17 residues. The germline V gene has CDR1 SGHKS and CDR2 YYEKEE (reference sequence).